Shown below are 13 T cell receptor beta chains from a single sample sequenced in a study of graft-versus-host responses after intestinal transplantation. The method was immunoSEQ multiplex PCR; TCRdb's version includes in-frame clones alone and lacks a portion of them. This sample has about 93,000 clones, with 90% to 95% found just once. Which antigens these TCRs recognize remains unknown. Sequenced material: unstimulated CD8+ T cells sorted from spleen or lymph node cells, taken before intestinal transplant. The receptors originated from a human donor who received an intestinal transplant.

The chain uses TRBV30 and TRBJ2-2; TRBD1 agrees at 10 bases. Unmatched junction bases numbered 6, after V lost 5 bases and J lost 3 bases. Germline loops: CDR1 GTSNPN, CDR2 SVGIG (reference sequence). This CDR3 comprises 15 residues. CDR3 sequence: CAWVTGQGYTGELFF. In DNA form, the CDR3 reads TGTGCCTGGGTGACGGGACAGGGGTACACCGGGGAGCTGTTTTTT.

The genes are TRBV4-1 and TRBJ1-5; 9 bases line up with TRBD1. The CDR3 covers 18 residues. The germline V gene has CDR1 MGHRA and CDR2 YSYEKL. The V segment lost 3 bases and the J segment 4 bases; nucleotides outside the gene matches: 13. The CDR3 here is CASSHDVQGAHPNQPQHF. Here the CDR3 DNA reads TGCGCCAGCAGCCATGACGTACAGGGGGCGCATCCAAATCAGCCCCAGCATTTT.

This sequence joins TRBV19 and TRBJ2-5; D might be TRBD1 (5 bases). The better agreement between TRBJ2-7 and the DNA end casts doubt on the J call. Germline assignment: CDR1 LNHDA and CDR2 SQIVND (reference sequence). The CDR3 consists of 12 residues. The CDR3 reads CASSQTGYEQYF. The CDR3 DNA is TGTGCCAGTAGTCAAACAGGTTACGAGCAGTACTTC.

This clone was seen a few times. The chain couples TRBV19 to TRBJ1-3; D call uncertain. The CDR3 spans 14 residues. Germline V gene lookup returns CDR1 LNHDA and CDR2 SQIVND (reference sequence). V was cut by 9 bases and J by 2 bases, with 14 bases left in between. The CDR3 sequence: CASQADFAGNTIYF. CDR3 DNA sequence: TGTGCCAGCCAAGCGGACTTCGCTGGAAACACCATATATTTT.

CDR3 nucleotide sequence: TGCGCCAGCAGTGAGGCAGGGGGAGAGTCCAAAAACATTCAGTACTTC. Translating it yields CASSEAGGESKNIQYF. The rearrangement joins TRBV10-2 to TRBJ2-4, with 7 positions matching TRBD1. Germline V gene lookup returns CDR1 WSHSY and CDR2 SAAADI. The junction had 6 bases not matched to a gene; V was cut back by 2 bases and J by 2 bases. There are 16 residues in the CDR3.

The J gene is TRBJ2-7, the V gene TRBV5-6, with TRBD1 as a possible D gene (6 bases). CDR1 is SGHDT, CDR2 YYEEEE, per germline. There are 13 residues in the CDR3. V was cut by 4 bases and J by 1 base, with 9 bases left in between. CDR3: CASSKGTSYEQYF. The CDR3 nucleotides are TGTGCCAGCAGCAAGGGGACATCCTACGAGCAGTACTTC.

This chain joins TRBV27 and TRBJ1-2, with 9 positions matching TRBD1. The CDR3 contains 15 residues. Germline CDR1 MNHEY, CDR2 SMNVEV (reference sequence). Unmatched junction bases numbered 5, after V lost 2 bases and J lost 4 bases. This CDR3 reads CASSLTGQGFYGYTF. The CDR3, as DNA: TGTGCCAGCAGTTTAACGGGACAGGGATTCTATGGCTACACCTTC.

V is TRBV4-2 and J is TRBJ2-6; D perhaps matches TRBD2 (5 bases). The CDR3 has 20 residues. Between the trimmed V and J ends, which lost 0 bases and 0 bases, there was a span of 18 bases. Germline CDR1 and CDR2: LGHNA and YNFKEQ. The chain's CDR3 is CASSQDPGLGQVSGANVLTF. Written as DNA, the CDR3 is TGTGCCAGCAGCCAAGATCCCGGACTGGGCCAAGTCTCTGGGGCCAACGTCCTGACTTTC.

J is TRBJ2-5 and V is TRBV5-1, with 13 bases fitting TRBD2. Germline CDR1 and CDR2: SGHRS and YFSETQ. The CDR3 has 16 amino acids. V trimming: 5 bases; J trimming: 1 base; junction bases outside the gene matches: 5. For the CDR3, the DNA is TGCGCCAGCAGACTAGCGGGAGGGGAACTCCAAGAGACCCAGTACTTC. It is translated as CASRLAGGELQETQYF. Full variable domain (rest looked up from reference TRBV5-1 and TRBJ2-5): KAGVTQTPRYLIKTRGQQVTLSCSPISGHRSVSWYQQTPGQGLQFLFEYFSETQRNKGNFPGRFSGRQFSNSRSEMNVSTLELGDSALYLCASRLAGGELQETQYFGPGTRLLVL.

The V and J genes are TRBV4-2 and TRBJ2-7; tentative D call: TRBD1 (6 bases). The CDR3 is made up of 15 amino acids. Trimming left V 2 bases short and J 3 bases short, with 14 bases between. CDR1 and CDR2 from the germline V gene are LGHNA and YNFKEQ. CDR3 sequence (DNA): TGTGCCAGCAGCCAACCCCAGGGGTCCGTCTACGAGCAGTACTTC. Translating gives CASSQPQGSVYEQYF.

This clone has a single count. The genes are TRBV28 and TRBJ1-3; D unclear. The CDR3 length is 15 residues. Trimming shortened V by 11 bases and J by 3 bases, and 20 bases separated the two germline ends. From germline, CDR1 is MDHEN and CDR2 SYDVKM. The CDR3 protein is CAPTKHQQYGNTIYF. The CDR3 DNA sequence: TGTGCCCCGACAAAGCATCAGCAATATGGAAACACCATATATTTT. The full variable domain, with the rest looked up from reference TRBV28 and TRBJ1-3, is DVKVTQSSRYLVKRTGEKVFLECVQDMDHENMFWYRQDPGLGLRLIYFSYDVKMKEKGDIPEGYSVSREKKERFSLILESASTNQTSMYLCAPTKHQQYGNTIYFGEGSWLTVV.

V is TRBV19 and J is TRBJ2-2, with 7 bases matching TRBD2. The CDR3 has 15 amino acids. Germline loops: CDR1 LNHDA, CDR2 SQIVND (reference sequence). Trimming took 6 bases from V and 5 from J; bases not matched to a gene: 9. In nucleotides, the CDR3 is TGTGCCAGTAGCGGTAGTCGGGAGGAGACCGGGGAGCTGTTTTTT. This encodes CASSGSREETGELFF.

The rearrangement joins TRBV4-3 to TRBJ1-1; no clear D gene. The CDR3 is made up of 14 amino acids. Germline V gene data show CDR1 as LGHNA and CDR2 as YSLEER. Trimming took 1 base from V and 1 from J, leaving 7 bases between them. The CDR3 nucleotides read TGCGCCAGCAGCCAAGGAGTTGGGAACACTGAAGCTTTCTTT. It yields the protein CASSQGVGNTEAFF.